Shown below are 14 T cell receptor beta chains from a single sample sequenced in a study of shared clonotypes between healthy human individuals. Naive CD8 cells, CD45RO-negative and positively selected for CCR7, excluded terminally differentiated effector memory CD45RA+ cells. Data came from immunoSEQ multiplex PCR; TCRdb stores just in-frame clones and leaves some out. The data show over 2,000,000 clones, about 93% seen once. Sequencing input: naive CD8+ T cells from PBMCs. Receptors originate from a man in his late teens or twenties in good health. Some clones in this sample may be carry-over from other donors' samples.

J is TRBJ1-2 and V is TRBV27, with D possibly matching TRBD1 (6 bases). This CDR3 is 14 amino acids long. Germline lookup yields CDR1 MNHEY and CDR2 SMNVEV (reference sequence). Trimming stripped 5 bases from V and 4 bases from J, with 14 bases between. The CDR3 spells CASSPQGTPYGYTF. The DNA of the CDR3 is TGTGCCAGCAGTCCTCAGGGGACCCCCTATGGCTACACCTTC.

V usage is TRBV27 and J usage is TRBJ2-5; 7 nucleotides match TRBD1. The J call may be mistaken, given a closer DNA end match to TRBJ2-7. The germline CDR1 and CDR2 sequences are MNHEY and SMNVEV (reference sequence). The CDR3 is 16 amino acids. CDR3 in amino acids: CASSDRVPGPTYEQYF. CDR3 DNA: TGTGCCAGCAGTGACAGGGTCCCGGGACCCACCTACGAGCAGTACTTC.

The chain employs TRBV29-1 and TRBJ2-1, with 7 positions matching TRBD2. The CDR3 covers 15 residues. Germline assignment: CDR1 SQVTM and CDR2 ANQGSEA. Germline trimming cut 7 bases from V and 1 base from J; bases unmatched to any gene: 10. Here the CDR3 reads CSALLAPSSYNEQFF. The CDR3 nucleotides are TGCAGCGCCTTACTAGCGCCGTCATCCTACAATGAGCAGTTCTTC.

The genes are TRBV15 and TRBJ2-2, with D tentatively TRBD1 (6 bases). The CDR3 spans 17 residues. Trimming stripped 0 bases from V and 0 bases from J, with 11 bases between. Germline-derived CDR1 and CDR2 are LNHNV and YYDKDF (reference sequence). The CDR3 region is CATSRDWTATNTGELFF. Here the CDR3 DNA reads TGTGCCACCAGCAGAGACTGGACAGCTACGAACACCGGGGAGCTGTTTTTT.

The chain uses TRBV19 and TRBJ2-7; D is ambiguous. Deletions cut 5 bases from V and 6 bases from J, with 11 bases between. CDR1 and CDR2 from the germline V gene are LNHDA and SQIVND (reference sequence). CDR3 size: 12 residues. DNA for the CDR3: TGTGCCAGTAGTGGGAAAGGGTTCGAGCAGTACTTC. Protein sequence: CASSGKGFEQYF.

The chain recombines TRBV28 with TRBJ2-1; 12 nucleotides match TRBD1. This CDR3 is 17 amino acids long. Germline values: CDR1 MDHEN, CDR2 SYDVKM. The V segment lost 3 bases and the J segment 10 bases; nucleotides outside the gene matches: 13. Written as DNA, the CDR3 is TGTGCCAGCAGTTTCCTGTGGGACAGGGGGCGGTTATTAGAGCAGTTCTTC. It encodes CASSFLWDRGRLLEQFF.

Details on this clone: This CDR3 is also generated by other DNA sequences in the sample. This chain connects TRBV27 to TRBJ2-7; 9 nucleotides match TRBD2. The junction had 4 bases not matched to a gene; V was cut back by 5 bases and J by 2 bases. CDR1 is MNHEY and CDR2 is SMNVEV in the germline V gene (reference sequence). CDR3 length: 14 amino acids. The CDR3 DNA follows: TGTGCCAGCAGTCCGGGACTAGCAGCCTACGAGCAGTACTTC. This translates into CASSPGLAAYEQYF.

This chain links TRBV28 with TRBJ2-7, with TRBD2 matching 7 bases. From germline, CDR1 is MDHEN and CDR2 SYDVKM. The CDR3 totals 14 residues. Unmatched junction bases numbered 8, after V lost 7 bases and J lost 2 bases. The CDR3 DNA sequence: TGTGCCAGCACTCTAACGGGGGGAACCTACGAGCAGTACTTC. Translating gives CASTLTGGTYEQYF.

The genes are TRBV2 and TRBJ2-2; 14 nucleotides align to TRBD2. This CDR3 has 18 amino acids. V shed 5 bases, J shed 1 base, and the junction held 6 bases outside the gene matches. Germline-derived CDR1 and CDR2 are SNHLY and FYNNEI. CDR3 residues: CASSPGLAGVGNTGELFF. The CDR3 region has the DNA TGTGCCAGCAGTCCGGGACTAGCGGGAGTGGGGAACACCGGGGAGCTGTTTTTT.

The rearrangement uses TRBV9 and TRBJ2-4; the D is unclear. V shed 3 bases and J shed 0 bases, with 10 bases lying between them. The CDR3 consists of 15 residues. Germline V CDR1 and CDR2: SGDLS, YYNGEE. The CDR3 region is CASSANSLAKNIQYF. The CDR3 DNA sequence: TGTGCCAGCAGCGCAAATAGTTTAGCCAAAAACATTCAGTACTTC.

The chain carries TRBV5-1 and TRBJ2-5, with a tentative D call TRBD1 (5 bases). There are 11 residues in the CDR3. V was shortened by 0 bases and J by 12 bases, with 9 bases between the two germline ends. Germline lookup yields CDR1 SGHRS and CDR2 YFSETQ. The CDR3 is CASSLGQWEYF. In DNA, the CDR3 is TGCGCCAGCAGCTTGGGACAGTGGGAGTACTTC. The variable domain in full, completed from reference TRBV5-1 and TRBJ2-5, reads KAGVTQTPRYLIKTRGQQVTLSCSPISGHRSVSWYQQTPGQGLQFLFEYFSETQRNKGNFPGRFSGRQFSNSRSEMNVSTLELGDSALYLCASSLGQWEYFGPGTRLLVL.

This clone appeared once. The chain employs TRBV14 and TRBJ2-1; 7 nucleotides line up with TRBD1. Trimming at V came to 4 bases and at J to 4 bases, leaving 1 base not matched to a gene. The CDR3 is 13 residues long. Germline-derived CDR1 and CDR2 are SGHDN and FVKESK. The CDR3 spells CASSPGQYNEQFF. The CDR3 DNA reads TGTGCCAGCAGCCCGGGACAGTACAATGAGCAGTTCTTC.

This clone was picked up one time. This chain joins TRBV19 and TRBJ2-7; D may be TRBD2 (5 bases). Germline V gene lookup returns CDR1 LNHDA and CDR2 SQIVND (reference sequence). V gave up 5 bases and J gave up 2 bases, with 19 bases separating them. This CDR3 is built from 16 residues. CDR3 protein: CASSSGRGPGTYEQYF. The CDR3 bases are TGTGCCAGTAGTTCCGGCAGAGGGCCGGGGACCTACGAGCAGTACTTC.

The gene calls are TRBV7-9 and TRBJ1-5; D is possibly TRBD1 (5 bases). The CDR3 totals 16 residues. Per the germline V gene, CDR1 is SEHNR and CDR2 is FQNEAQ (reference sequence). The V end lost 5 bases, the J end lost 2 bases, and 16 bases lay between the germline ends. The CDR3 DNA is TGTGCCAGCAGCGGCTGGGACCACAATGGCAATCAGCCCCAGCATTTT. Amino acids: CASSGWDHNGNQPQHF.